A selection of T cell receptor beta chains follows, all from one sample in a study of shared clonotypes between healthy human individuals. Generated by immunoSEQ multiplex PCR, the TCRdb table keeps only in-frame clones and is missing some. This sample yields about 680,000 clones, of which 55% to 85% are seen a single time; around 1.8% belongs to the top ten. The sequencing input was memory CD4+ T cells sorted from blood. Every receptor here comes from a woman aged 25 to 39 in good health. CDR3s include the opening cysteine and the closing phenylalanine or tryptophan. Each record gives: V gene, J gene, clone size, D gene, CDR3 DNA, CDR3 protein. D genes are given only for firm matches. Clone size is stated in some rows and not others, as once, few, many or a class when expanded.

TRBV27	TRBJ2-7	-	TRBD1	TGTGCCAGCAGTTTTGGAGACAGGGGATCCTACGAGCAGTACTTC	CASSFGDRGSYEQYF
TRBV10-3	TRBJ2-3	-	-	TGTGCCATCAGACCTGAAGGGGGTTCTAGCACAGATACGCAGTATTTT	CAIRPEGGSSTDTQYF
TRBV18	TRBJ2-7	-	-	TGTGCCAGCTCACCACCCCTTAGCGACGAGCAGTACTTC	CASSPPLSDEQYF
TRBV29-1	TRBJ1-1	-	TRBD1	TGCAGCGTGGGGAACAGGGGGCAGGATGAAGCTTTCTTT	CSVGNRGQDEAFF
TRBV7-9	TRBJ2-1	-	TRBD2	TGTGCCAGCAGCTTAAGCGGGAGCCCCTACAATGAGCAGTTCTTC	CASSLSGSPYNEQFF
TRBV28	TRBJ1-1	-	-	TGTGCCAGCAGGCAATCGAAGACCTACAAGCCGGAGGGCACTGAAGCTTTCTTT	CASRQSKTYKPEGTEAFF
TRBV4-1	TRBJ2-3	-	-	TGCGCCAGCAGCCAAGTTGGGGGGCAGGGCACAGATACGCAGTATTTT	CASSQVGGQGTDTQYF
TRBV7-2	TRBJ2-1	-	-	TGTGCCAGCAGCTTAGAGGCTAGCGTCAATGAGCAGTTCTTC	CASSLEASVNEQFF
TRBV28	TRBJ2-4	-	TRBD1	TGTGCCAGCAGTTTAGTAGGACAGGGTAAAAACATTCAGTACTTC	CASSLVGQGKNIQYF
TRBV5-1	TRBJ1-5	-	-	TGCGCCAGCAGCCCCGGCCCAAATCAGCCCCAGCATTTT	CASSPGPNQPQHF
TRBV28	TRBJ1-5	many	-	TGTGCCACCTCACTGCGAAGAAATAGCAATCAGCCCCAGCATTTT	CATSLRRNSNQPQHF
TRBV30	TRBJ2-1	-	TRBD2	TGTGCCTCTATGGAGCGGGGTAAAAATGAGCAGTTCTTC	CASMERGKNEQFF
TRBV13	TRBJ2-7	-	-	TGTGCCAGCAGCTTAAGGGGAATCTCGCACGAGCAGTACTTC	CASSLRGISHEQYF
TRBV5-1	TRBJ1-4	-	-	TGCGCCAGCAGACCCGACGGGACAACTAATGAAAAACTGTTTTTT	CASRPDGTTNEKLFF
TRBV5-1	TRBJ2-3	-	-	TGCGCCAGCAGTTCACGTAGGGCAGAAACAGATACGCAGTATTTT	CASSSRRAETDTQYF
TRBV2	TRBJ1-5	-	-	TGTGCCAGCAGCCCCTCTGGCGTCAATCAGCCCCAGCATTTT	CASSPSGVNQPQHF
TRBV30	TRBJ1-6	few	-	TGTGCCTGGAAGGCTTTAGGGGATTCCTATAATTCACCCCTCCACTTT	CAWKALGDSYNSPLHF
TRBV18	TRBJ2-7	-	-	TGTGCCAGCTCACCGGTGGAAGGAAGGACCTACGAGCAGTACTTC	CASSPVEGRTYEQYF
TRBV6-5	TRBJ1-1	-	-	TGTGCCAGCAGTGTCCAGTCGAACACTGAAGCTTTCTTT	CASSVQSNTEAFF
TRBV2	TRBJ2-1	-	-	TGTGCCACCCAAGGGGAACGTTCAAGGCTCAATGAGCAGTTCTTC	CATQGERSRLNEQFF
TRBV28	TRBJ1-5	once	-	TGTGCCAGCAGTCTTGAGGGGCAGCCCCAGCATTTT	CASSLEGQPQHF
TRBV2	TRBJ2-5	-	TRBD1	TGTGCCAGCAAAGGGGGCGGAGAGACCCAGTACTTC	CASKGGGETQYF
TRBV6-6	TRBJ2-1	-	-	TGTGCCAGCAGCCCCCCAGGGAGGTCCTACAATGAGCAGTTCTTC	CASSPPGRSYNEQFF
TRBV19	TRBJ2-1	-	-	TGTGCCAGTACCCGGACAACCTACAATGAGCAGTTCTTC	CASTRTTYNEQFF
TRBV5-1	TRBJ1-1	once	TRBD1	TGCGCCAGCAGCTGGGGCCGGACAGGGGGCTCGGCTGAAGCTTTCTTT	CASSWGRTGGSAEAFF
TRBV27	TRBJ1-2	-	TRBD1	TGTGCCAGCAGTTCACCGGGACAGGGTTGGGGCTACACCTTC	CASSSPGQGWGYTF
TRBV29-1	TRBJ1-2	-	TRBD1	TGCAGCGTTGAAGACAGGGGGACCTATGGCTACACCTTC	CSVEDRGTYGYTF
TRBV11-1	TRBJ2-5	-	-	TGTGCCAGCAGCCTAGTTCTTCAGCCAGGGGAGACCCAGTACTTC	CASSLVLQPGETQYF
TRBV19	TRBJ1-2	-	-	TGTGCCAGTAGTAGGACAGACAACTATGGCTACACCTTC	CASSRTDNYGYTF
TRBV19	TRBJ2-1	-	TRBD2	TGTGCCAGTAGTCCCTATGGGGGACTAGCGATTTACAATGAGCAGTTCTTC	CASSPYGGLAIYNEQFF
TRBV7-9	TRBJ1-2	-	TRBD1	TGTGCCAGCAGCCCAAGCTCAGGGGGCAGCTATGGCTACACCTTC	CASSPSSGGSYGYTF
TRBV4-1	TRBJ1-5	many	-	TGCGCCAGCAGCCAAGGAGGGTTCGATTATCAGCCCCAGCATTTT	CASSQGGFDYQPQHF
TRBV5-1	TRBJ2-1	-	TRBD1	TGCGCCAGCAGTTCCGGGACAGGGGGCACGGGTGAGCAGTTCTTC	CASSSGTGGTGEQFF
TRBV6-1	TRBJ2-3	-	TRBD2	TGTGCCAGCAGTGGTTTAGCGGGAGCCATGGATACGCAGTATTTT	CASSGLAGAMDTQYF
TRBV9	TRBJ1-2	-	-	TGTGCCAGCAGCGTAGGGGCAGCTAACTATGGCTACACCTTC	CASSVGAANYGYTF